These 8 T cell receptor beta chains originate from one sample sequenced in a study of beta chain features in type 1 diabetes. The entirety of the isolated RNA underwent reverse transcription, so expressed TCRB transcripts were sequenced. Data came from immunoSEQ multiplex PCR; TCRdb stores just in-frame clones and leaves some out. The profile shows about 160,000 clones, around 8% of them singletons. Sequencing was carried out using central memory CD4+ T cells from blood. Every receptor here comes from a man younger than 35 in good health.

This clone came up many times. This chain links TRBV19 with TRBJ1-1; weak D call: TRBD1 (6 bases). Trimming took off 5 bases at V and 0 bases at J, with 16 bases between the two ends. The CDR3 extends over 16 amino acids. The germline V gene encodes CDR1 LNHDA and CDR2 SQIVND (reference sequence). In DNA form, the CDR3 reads TGTGCCAGTAGTTCCCCTTACAGGGTTGTGAACACTGAAGCTTTCTTT. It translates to CASSSPYRVVNTEAFF.

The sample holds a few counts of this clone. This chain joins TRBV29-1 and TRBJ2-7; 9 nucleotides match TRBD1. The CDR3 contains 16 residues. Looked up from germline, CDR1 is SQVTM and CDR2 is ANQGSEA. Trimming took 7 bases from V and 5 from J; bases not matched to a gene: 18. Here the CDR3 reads CSAGTGNLGGRDEQYF. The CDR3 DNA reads TGCAGCGCAGGGACAGGGAATTTGGGTGGAAGGGACGAGCAGTACTTC.

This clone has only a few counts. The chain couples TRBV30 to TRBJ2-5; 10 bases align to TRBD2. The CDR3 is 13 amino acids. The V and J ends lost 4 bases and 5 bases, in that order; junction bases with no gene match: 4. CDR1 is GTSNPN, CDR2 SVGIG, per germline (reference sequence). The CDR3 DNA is TGTGCCTGGAAGGTTAGCGGGGGGGAGACCCAGTACTTC. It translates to CAWKVSGGETQYF.

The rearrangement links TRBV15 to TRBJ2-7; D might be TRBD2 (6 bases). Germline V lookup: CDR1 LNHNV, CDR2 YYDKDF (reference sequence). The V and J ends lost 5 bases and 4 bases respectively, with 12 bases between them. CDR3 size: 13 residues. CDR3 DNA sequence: TGTGCCACCAGCGGGGGACTCCCATACGAGCAGTACTTC. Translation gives CATSGGLPYEQYF.

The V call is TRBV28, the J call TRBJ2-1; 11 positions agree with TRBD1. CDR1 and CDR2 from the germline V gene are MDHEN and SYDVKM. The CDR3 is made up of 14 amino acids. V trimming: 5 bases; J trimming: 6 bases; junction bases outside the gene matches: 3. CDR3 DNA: TGTGCCAGCAGTCGGACAGGGGGCTTCAATGAGCAGTTCTTC. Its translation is CASSRTGGFNEQFF.

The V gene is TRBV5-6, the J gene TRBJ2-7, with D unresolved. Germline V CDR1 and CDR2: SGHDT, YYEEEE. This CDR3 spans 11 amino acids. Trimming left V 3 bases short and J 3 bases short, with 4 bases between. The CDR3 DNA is TGTGCCAGCAGCTCGGTCTACGAGCAGTACTTC. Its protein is CASSSVYEQYF.

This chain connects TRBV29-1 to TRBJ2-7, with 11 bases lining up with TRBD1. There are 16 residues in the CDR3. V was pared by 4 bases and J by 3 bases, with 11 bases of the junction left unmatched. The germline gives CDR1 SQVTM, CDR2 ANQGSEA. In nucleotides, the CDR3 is TGCAGCGTTGTCTGGGGGACAGGGGGTCGGAACTACGAGCAGTACTTC. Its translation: CSVVWGTGGRNYEQYF.

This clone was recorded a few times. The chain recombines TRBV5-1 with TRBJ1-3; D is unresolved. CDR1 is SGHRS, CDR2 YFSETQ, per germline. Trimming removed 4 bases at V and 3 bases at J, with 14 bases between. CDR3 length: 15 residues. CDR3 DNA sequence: TGCGCCAGCAGCACGGCCCGGGGAGTTGGAAACACCATATATTTT. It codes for CASSTARGVGNTIYF.